Listed below are T cell receptor beta chains from one sample, sequenced in a study of T cells in localized non-small cell lung cancer. Profiling relied on immunoSEQ multiplex PCR, and the TCRdb table lists in-frame clones only, not all of them. This sample has some 19,000 clones, with around 90% found just once. This sample comprised peripheral blood, obtained before any cancer treatment. Receptors originate from a male donor at least 60 years old with stage I squamous cell lung carcinoma. Both conserved end residues are part of each CDR3. A D gene is named only where the DNA matches it firmly. Clone size appears in some rows only: once, few, many, or a class for an expanded clone.

>15|TRBV28|TRBJ1-5|.|.
CASSLQGYSNQPQHF
TGTGCCAGCAGCCTACAGGGATATAGCAATCAGCCCCAGCATTTT
>12|TRBV28|TRBJ1-3|.|.
CASRVVGNTIYF
TGTGCCAGCAGGGTGGTTGGAAACACCATATATTTT
>13|TRBV6-5|TRBJ2-1|.|.
CASSQFMDNEQFF
TGTGCCAGCAGTCAGTTTATGGACAATGAGCAGTTCTTC
>15|TRBV19|TRBJ2-1|TRBD2|.
CASSPALTSGREQFF
TGTGCCAGTAGTCCAGCCTTGACTAGCGGGAGGGAGCAGTTCTTC
>14|TRBV15|TRBJ2-5|.|once
CATSRDVGQETQYF
TGTGCCACCAGCAGAGATGTCGGCCAAGAGACCCAGTACTTC
>13|TRBV27|TRBJ2-5|.|.
CASSGYRQETQYF
TGTGCCAGCAGTGGGTACAGGCAAGAGACCCAGTACTTC
>14|TRBV5-1|TRBJ2-7|.|.
CASSLTPSSYEQYF
TGCGCCAGCAGCTTGACCCCTTCCTCCTACGAGCAGTACTTC
>16|TRBV19|TRBJ1-1|.|once
CASSREQSGGNTEAFF
TGTGCCAGTAGTAGAGAACAGTCGGGGGGGAACACTGAAGCTTTCTTT
>14|TRBV7-2|TRBJ1-5|TRBD1|.
CASSLTGYDQPQHF
TGTGCCAGCAGTTTGACAGGGTATGATCAGCCCCAGCATTTT
>15|TRBV19|TRBJ2-5|TRBD2|.
CASSMGGLVGETQYF
TGTGCCAGTAGTATGGGGGGACTAGTGGGAGAGACCCAGTACTTC
>15|TRBV7-9|TRBJ2-5|.|.
CASSSRAPTKETQYF
TGTGCCAGCAGTTCCAGGGCCCCGACGAAAGAGACCCAGTACTTC
>16|TRBV25-1|TRBJ2-3|TRBD2|.
CASSESSGRDADTQYF
TGTGCCAGCAGTGAATCAAGCGGGAGGGATGCAGATACGCAGTATTTT
>19|TRBV19|TRBJ2-3|TRBD2|few
CASSIDAPGGGTTTDTQYF
TGTGCCAGTAGTATAGATGCGCCTGGGGGGGGGACTACCACAGATACGCAGTATTTT
>14|TRBV2|TRBJ1-3|TRBD1|once
CASRQGGSGNTIYF
TGTGCCAGCAGGCAGGGGGGCTCTGGAAACACCATATATTTT
>17|TRBV5-1|TRBJ2-5|TRBD1|.
CASSLAMLTGKGETQYF
TGCGCCAGCAGCTTGGCCATGTTGACAGGGAAGGGGGAGACCCAGTACTTC
>13|TRBV9|TRBJ2-1|TRBD1|.
CASSVASGDRVVF
TGTGCCAGCAGCGTAGCTAGTGGGGACAGGGTGGTCTTC
>17|TRBV27|TRBJ2-7|.|.
CASSSRFGRGRSYEQYF
TGTGCCAGCAGTTCCCGCTTTGGCCGGGGCCGCTCCTACGAGCAGTACTTC
>16|TRBV7-9|TRBJ2-3|TRBD2|.
CASSGRDGSNTDTQYF
TGTGCCAGCAGCGGGAGGGACGGTTCGAACACAGATACGCAGTATTTT
>14|TRBV5-6|TRBJ1-3|.|.
CASSSRTASNTIYF
TGTGCCAGCAGCTCTCGGACAGCGTCAAACACCATATATTTT
>14|TRBV29-1|TRBJ2-7|.|.
CSVRGARSSYEQYF
TGCAGCGTCAGGGGGGCTAGGAGCTCCTACGAGCAGTACTTC
>16|TRBV7-6|TRBJ2-1|.|.
CASSLWGADSYNEQFF
TGTGCCAGCAGCTTATGGGGGGCCGACTCATACAATGAGCAGTTCTTC
>15|TRBV13|TRBJ1-1|TRBD1|few
CASSPRTGEGTEAFF
TGTGCCAGCAGCCCCCGGACAGGGGAAGGAACTGAAGCTTTCTTT
>15|TRBV6-4|TRBJ1-2|.|.
CASSEGPDGIYGYTF
TGTGCCAGCAGTGAAGGTCCCGACGGTATTTATGGCTACACCTTC
>13|TRBV7-6|TRBJ2-1|.|.
CASSLNPYNEQFF
TGTGCCAGCAGCTTAAACCCCTACAATGAGCAGTTCTTC
>14|TRBV6-5|TRBJ1-2|.|.
CASRLTGGADGYTF
TGTGCCAGCCGTCTGACGGGGGGCGCAGATGGCTACACCTTC
>16|TRBV7-9|TRBJ2-1|.|.
CASPREEGGDYNEQFF
TGTGCCAGCCCTAGAGAGGAGGGCGGGGACTACAATGAGCAGTTCTTC
>14|TRBV5-1|TRBJ2-5|TRBD1|.
CASRPTGSQETQYF
TGCGCCAGCAGACCGACAGGGTCCCAAGAGACCCAGTACTTC
>15|TRBV10-3|TRBJ2-7|.|.
CAISERGAFSYEQYF
TGTGCCATCAGTGAACGGGGGGCGTTCTCCTACGAGCAGTACTTC
>15|TRBV29-1|TRBJ1-3|TRBD1|.
CSVSTETGTGNTIYF
TGCAGCGTCTCCACTGAGACAGGGACTGGAAACACCATATATTTT
>13|TRBV11-2|TRBJ2-7|.|once
CASSPHQDYEQYF
TGTGCCAGCAGCCCCCACCAGGATTACGAGCAGTACTTC
>16|TRBV7-2|TRBJ2-3|TRBD2|.
CASSLGVAGVADTQYF
TGTGCCAGCAGCTTAGGGGTAGCGGGAGTGGCAGATACGCAGTATTTT
>16|TRBV28|TRBJ1-5|.|.
CASSTPDPLGAQPQHF
TGTGCCAGCAGTACCCCCGACCCGTTGGGGGCACAGCCCCAGCATTTT
>16|TRBV2|TRBJ2-1|TRBD2|.
CASSEQLAGGSIEQFF
TGTGCCAGCAGTGAACAGTTGGCGGGAGGGAGTATTGAGCAGTTCTTC
>17|TRBV5-4|TRBJ2-2|TRBD2|.
CASSRPISGTNTGELFF
TGTGCCAGCAGCCGACCGATTAGCGGGACGAACACCGGGGAGCTGTTTTTT
>14|TRBV5-1|TRBJ1-2|.|.
CASSLDTGNDGYTF
TGCGCCAGCAGCTTGGATACAGGCAACGATGGCTACACCTTC
>14|TRBV18|TRBJ1-1|.|once
CASSPLVKDTEAFF
TGTGCCAGCTCACCATTAGTAAAGGACACTGAAGCTTTCTTT
>11|TRBV7-2|TRBJ2-1|.|.
CASSFSGAGFF
TGTGCCAGCAGCTTTTCAGGGGCTGGGTTCTTC
>16|TRBV4-3|TRBJ2-2|TRBD2|few
CASSLGLAANTGELFF
TGCGCCAGCAGCCTGGGACTAGCGGCCAACACCGGGGAGCTGTTTTTT
>12|TRBV28|TRBJ2-7|TRBD2|once
CASSPGLVEQYF
TGTGCCAGCAGCCCGGGACTAGTGGAGCAGTACTTC
>13|TRBV7-3|TRBJ2-7|.|.
CASSFLGGYEQYF
TGTGCCAGCAGCTTCTTAGGGGGTTACGAGCAGTACTTC
>15|TRBV6-5|TRBJ2-1|.|few
CASSYIRSSYNEQFF
TGTGCCAGCAGTTACATCCGGAGCTCCTACAATGAGCAGTTCTTC
>14|TRBV28|TRBJ1-1|.|medium-sized
CASSRFGGNTEAFF
TGTGCCAGCAGCCGATTTGGTGGGAACACTGAAGCTTTCTTT
>13|TRBV4-2|TRBJ2-1|.|.
CASSVSGYNEQFF
TGTGCCAGCAGCGTTTCCGGTTACAATGAGCAGTTCTTC
>15|TRBV10-3|TRBJ2-7|TRBD1|.
CAISEGGQGGYEQYF
TGTGCCATCAGTGAGGGGGGACAGGGAGGCTACGAGCAGTACTTC
>14|TRBV13|TRBJ2-5|.|.
CASSLGGGIETQYF
TGTGCCAGCAGCTTAGGGGGCGGGATAGAGACCCAGTACTTC
>14|TRBV15|TRBJ2-2|.|.
CATSRLGGTGELFF
TGTGCCACCAGCAGACTAGGCGGCACCGGGGAGCTGTTTTTT
>14|TRBV7-8|TRBJ1-4|TRBD1|.
CASSYRTGRAKLFF
TGTGCCAGCAGCTACCGGACAGGGCGGGCAAAACTGTTTTTT
>14|TRBV9|TRBJ2-1|.|.
CASSAEVGLYEQFF
TGTGCCAGCAGCGCAGAAGTGGGGCTGTACGAGCAGTTCTTC
>17|TRBV21-1|TRBJ2-3|.|.
CASSKERGDHRADTQYF
TGTGCCAGCAGCAAAGAAAGGGGGGATCACAGGGCAGATACGCAGTATTTT
>17|TRBV28|TRBJ2-1|TRBD2|.
CASTGRQGLAGSDEQFF
TGTGCCAGCACCGGGAGGCAGGGACTAGCCGGTAGCGATGAGCAGTTCTTC
>15|TRBV7-2|TRBJ2-7|TRBD2|.
CASSLMGWREVEQYF
TGTGCCAGCAGCTTGATGGGGTGGCGGGAGGTCGAGCAGTACTTC
>16|TRBV7-9|TRBJ2-3|TRBD2|.
CASSLLAGGGGDTQYF
TGTGCCAGCAGCTTGCTAGCGGGAGGCGGTGGAGATACGCAGTATTTT
>16|TRBV5-1|TRBJ2-3|TRBD2|.
CASSTSGRAGTDTQYF
TGCGCCAGCAGCACTAGCGGGAGGGCCGGTACAGATACGCAGTATTTT